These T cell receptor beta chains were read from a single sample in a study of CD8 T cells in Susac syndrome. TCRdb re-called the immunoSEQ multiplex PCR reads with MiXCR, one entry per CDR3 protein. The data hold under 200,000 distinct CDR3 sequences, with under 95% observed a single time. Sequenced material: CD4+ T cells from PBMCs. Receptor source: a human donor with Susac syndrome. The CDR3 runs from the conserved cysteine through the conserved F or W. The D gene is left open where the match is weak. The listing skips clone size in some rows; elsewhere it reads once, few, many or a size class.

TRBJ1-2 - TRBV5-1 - CASSLVATGTRYGYTF TGCGCCAGCAGCTTGGTGGCTACCGGGACAAGATATGGCTACACCTTC
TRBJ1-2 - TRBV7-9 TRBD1 CASSFGTAPWTF TGTGCCAGCAGCTTCGGGACAGCGCCCTGGACCTTC
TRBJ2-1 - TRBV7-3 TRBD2 CASSQGGTSGEQFF TGTGCCAGCAGTCAAGGGGGGACTAGCGGAGAGCAGTTCTTC
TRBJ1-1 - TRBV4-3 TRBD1 CASSQEHRGLRVFF TGCGCCAGCAGCCAGGAACACAGGGGGCTACGGGTTTTCTTT
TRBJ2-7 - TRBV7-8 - CASSPDWGVVDEQYF TGTGCCAGCAGCCCCGACTGGGGCGTCGTAGACGAGCAGTACTTC
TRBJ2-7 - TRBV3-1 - CASSQDQVAQYF TGTGCCAGCAGCCAAGATCAAGTCGCTCAGTACTTC
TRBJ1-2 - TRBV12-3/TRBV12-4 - CASSPDTGRDYGYTF TGTGCCAGCAGTCCGGACACCGGGCGGGACTATGGCTACACCTTC
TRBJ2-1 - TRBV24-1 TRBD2 CATSDGGEPYNEQFF TGTGCCACCAGTGATGGGGGGGAGCCCTACAATGAGCAGTTCTTC
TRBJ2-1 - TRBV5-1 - CASSAAYGGRDEQFF TGCGCCAGCAGCGCTGCCTACGGAGGAAGGGATGAGCAGTTCTTC
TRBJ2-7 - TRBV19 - CASSTNAGTGGGEQYF TGTGCCAGTAGTACTAACGCCGGGACCGGGGGCGGCGAGCAGTACTTC
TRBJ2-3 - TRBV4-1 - CASSQGSWDLTDTQYF TGCGCCAGCAGCCAGGGTAGCTGGGACTTGACAGATACGCAGTATTTT
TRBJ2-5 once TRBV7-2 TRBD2 CASSFAGTSGETQYF TGTGCCAGCAGCTTTGCCGGGACTAGCGGCGAGACCCAGTACTTC
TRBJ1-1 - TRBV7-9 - CASSPRDSMNTEAFF TGTGCCAGCAGCCCCCGGGACTCCATGAACACTGAAGCTTTCTTT
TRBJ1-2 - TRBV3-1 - CASSQGPETVSGYTF TGTGCCAGCAGCCAAGGCCCCGAAACGGTCTCTGGCTACACCTTC
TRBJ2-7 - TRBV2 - CASGLMSYEQYF TGTGCCAGCGGACTCATGTCCTACGAGCAGTACTTC
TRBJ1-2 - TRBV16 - CASSQNPTGTSGYTF TGTGCCAGCAGCCAAAACCCCACAGGGACGAGCGGCTACACCTTC
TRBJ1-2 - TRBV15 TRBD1 CATSRDRGLGGYTF TGTGCCACCAGCAGAGACAGGGGGCTGGGTGGCTACACCTTC
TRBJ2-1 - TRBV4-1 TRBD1 CASSQDDRGPYNEQFF TGCGCCAGCAGCCAGGATGACAGGGGCCCTTACAATGAGCAGTTCTTC
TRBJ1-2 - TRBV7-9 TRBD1 CASRLTGGESGYTF TGTGCCAGCAGGTTAACAGGGGGCGAAAGTGGCTACACCTTC
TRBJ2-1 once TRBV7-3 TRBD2 CASSLRAAGGRGEQFF TGTGCCAGCAGCTTAAGAGCAGCGGGGGGGCGGGGTGAGCAGTTCTTC
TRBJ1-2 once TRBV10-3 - CAIWLQQGRSGYTF TGTGCCATCTGGCTCCAACAGGGCCGTTCTGGCTACACCTTC
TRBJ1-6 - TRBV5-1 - CASSPGGTVNSPLHF TGCGCCAGCAGCCCGGGAGGGACGGTAAATTCACCCCTCCACTTT
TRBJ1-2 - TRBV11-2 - CASPPPGHVFGYTF TGTGCCAGCCCCCCCCCGGGACATGTTTTTGGCTACACCTTC
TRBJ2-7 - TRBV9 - CASSAQSGFEQYF TGTGCCAGCAGCGCCCAGTCCGGTTTCGAGCAGTACTTC
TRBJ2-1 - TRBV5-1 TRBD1 CASSSTGQGRIDEQFF TGCGCCAGCAGCTCGACGGGACAGGGCCGGATCGATGAGCAGTTCTTC
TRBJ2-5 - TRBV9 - CASSPTGHGETQYF TGTGCCAGCAGCCCGACGGGGCATGGGGAGACCCAGTACTTC
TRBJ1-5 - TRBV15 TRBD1 CATSSTGTGIQPQHF TGTGCCACCAGCAGCACCGGGACAGGGATTCAGCCCCAGCATTTT